These 10 T cell receptor beta chains share one sample of origin, sequenced in a study of post-analysis software for immune sequencing data (dated by TCRdb to between 2014 and 2016). The paper's findings and limits, for the study overall: Significantly higher frequencies in patients than in controls were found for about 5 TRBV segments, including TRBV5-6, TRBV5-1 and TRBV20-1.

Their antigen targets remain unknown. The method was PCR. Sequencing used an Illumina HiSeq 2500. To reduce PCR and sequencing biases, unique molecular identifiers were incorporated into the TCR beta cDNA libraries. TCRdb applied fastp at Q25 and MiXCR to the public reads, then kept only in-frame beta chains. Rows are combined by CDR3 protein, so each entry shows the most common genes and DNA. A total of about 770,000 distinct CDR3 sequences appear in this sample, about 45% of them only once. Approximately 5% of the sample is held by the ten biggest clonotypes. Specimen: blood. The receptors stem from a girl aged 5-17 years with multiple sclerosis.

The chain has TRBV20-1 and TRBJ2-1, with a tentative D call TRBD2 (6 bases). The CDR3 totals 12 residues. V shed 7 bases and J shed 7 bases, with 14 bases lying between them. The germline CDR1 and CDR2 sequences are DFQATT and SNEGSKA (reference sequence). CDR3 protein: CSDSQRVNEQFF. The CDR3 region has the DNA TGCAGTGATAGCCAGCGGGTAAATGAGCAGTTCTTC.

This clonotype appeared once. The CDR3 DNA is TGTGCCAGCAGTGTCGGGACAGGGGGCGCCTACGAGCAGTACTTC. Translation gives CASSVGTGGAYEQYF. This sequence joins TRBV27 and TRBJ2-5; 12 nucleotides line up with TRBD1. The J call may not be correct, given that the DNA end is closer to TRBJ2-7. The CDR3 has 15 residues. CDR1 is MNHEY and CDR2 is SMNVEV in the germline V gene (reference sequence).

The sample holds a few counts of this clonotype. V is TRBV7-2 and J is TRBJ2-7; TRBD2 agrees at 8 bases. The J segment lost 0 bases and the V segment lost 0 bases, leaving 10 bases of the junction unmatched. The CDR3 sequence is 18 residues long. The V gene's germline CDR1 is SGHTA and CDR2 FQGNSA. The CDR3 loop reads CASSLAGSLAGFSYEQYF. CDR3 DNA: TGTGCCAGCAGCTTAGCCGGTAGCCTAGCGGGCTTCTCCTACGAGCAGTACTTC. The full variable domain, completed using reference TRBV7-2 and TRBJ2-7, is GAGVSQSPSNKVTEKGKDVELRCDPISGHTALYWYRQSLGQGLEFLIYFQGNSAPDKSGLPSDRFSAERTGGSVSTLTIQRTQQEDSAVYLCASSLAGSLAGFSYEQYFGPGTRLTVT.

The CDR3 DNA sequence: TGTGCCACCAGCAGAGTTTCGGGCAGGGGGAGCACTGAAGCTTTCTTT. As protein: CATSRVSGRGSTEAFF. The rearrangement links TRBV15 to TRBJ1-1; the match to TRBD1 covers 7 bases. This CDR3 contains 16 residues. Germline V CDR1 and CDR2: LNHNV, YYDKDF (reference sequence). The J segment lost 4 bases and the V segment lost 1 base, leaving 9 bases of the junction unmatched.

This rearrangement joins TRBV5-1 to TRBJ2-7, with D perhaps matching TRBD2 (5 bases). Trimming cost V 6 bases and J 3 bases, with 22 bases left between them. Germline CDR1 SGHRS, CDR2 YFSETQ. The CDR3 sequence is 16 residues long. The CDR3 nucleotides are TGCGCCAGCACCAAGGAGGACCCGACCTTTGACTACGAGCAGTACTTC. This sequence encodes CASTKEDPTFDYEQYF.

With regard to this clonotype: A read error may account for a junction end that differs from germline. V and J are TRBV20-1 and TRBJ1-1; D unclear. Germline V gene sequence: CDR1 DFQATT, CDR2 SNEGSKA (reference sequence). The CDR3 extends over 14 amino acids. CDR3 in DNA: TGCAGTGCTAGAGATCGGACCGCGAACGCTGAAGCTTTCTTT. Residues: CSARDRTANAEAFF.

Remarks on this clonotype: Germline and junction disagree at one end, which may indicate a read error. The chain joins TRBV7-9 to TRBJ2-5; D may be TRBD1 (6 bases). Germline CDR1 reads SEHNR; CDR2 reads FQNEAQ (reference sequence). The CDR3 totals 14 residues. CDR3 in amino acids: CANSYEGGQETQYF. The DNA for the CDR3 is TGTGCCAACAGCTACGAAGGGGGACAAGAGACCCAGTACTTC.

In its sample, this clonotype was seen a few times. This chain links TRBV3-1 with TRBJ1-1, with 10 bases fitting TRBD1. V gave up 3 bases and J gave up 3 bases; unmatched junction bases: 1. Germline-derived CDR1 and CDR2 are LGHDT and YNNKEL (reference sequence). The CDR3 runs 14 residues. CDR3 region: CASSQTGGDTEAFF. The CDR3 coding sequence is TGTGCCAGCAGCCAGACAGGGGGCGACACTGAAGCTTTCTTT. Complete variable domain (other parts from reference TRBV3-1 and TRBJ1-1): DTAVSQTPKYLVTQMGNDKSIKCEQNLGHDTMYWYKQDSKKFLKIMFSYNNKELIINETVPNRFSPKSPDKAHLNLHINSLELGDSAVYFCASSQTGGDTEAFFGQGTRLTVV.

This clonotype appeared a few times. This rearrangement joins TRBV10-2 to TRBJ2-1; 7 bases line up with TRBD2. J lost 6 bases, V lost 2 bases, and 16 bases had no gene match. Germline loops: CDR1 WSHSY, CDR2 SAAADI. This CDR3 spans 18 amino acids. CDR3 coding DNA: TGCGCCAGCAGTGAGGGTCGGGCTAGCGGCCCCCGGACCAATGAGCAGTTCTTC. Translating gives CASSEGRASGPRTNEQFF.

The chain combines TRBV5-8 with TRBJ1-2; D is ambiguous. Trimming left V 0 bases short and J 3 bases short, with 12 bases between. Germline loops: CDR1 SGHTS, CDR2 YDEGEE. The CDR3 consists of 15 residues. The CDR3 coding sequence is TGTGCCAGCAGCTTGGGGGCGGGCGGTGACTATGGCTACACCTTC. Translating gives CASSLGAGGDYGYTF.